Detailed here is one T cell receptor (beta chain). Its antigen is as yet unknown. This may come from a read error, since a much larger clone is one base off. The V and J ends lost 11 bases and 2 bases respectively, with 12 bases between them. Germline CDR1 and CDR2: MDHEN and SYDVKM. CDR3 length: 12 amino acids. It was uncontrolled infection, other autoimmune disease, pregnancy or lactation that excluded patients. Diagnostic assessment was based on clinical symptoms, serum thyroxine and TRAb, thyroid ultrasound and orbital computed tomography. RNA transcripts were the template for amplifying TCR beta CDR3 regions. RT-PCR in the first round (using the HTBI primer set) targeted the TCR CDR3. TCRdb re-derived calls from the multiplex PCR reads in MiXCR, one entry per CDR3 protein. Of 450,000 to 700,000 distinct CDR3 sequences listed, 46% are singletons. This sample is drawn from a study of T cells in Graves' hyperthyroidism and ophthalmopathy.

Overall study results and limits: Blood also carried most thyroid clonotypes expanded above 0.001. Stable hyperthyroidism and ophthalmopathy were separated using 13 V-J signatures.

The specimen was peripheral blood or thyroid tissue (not recorded which). The chain recombines TRBV28 with TRBJ2-5; no reliable D call. The sequence derives from an adult woman with Graves' disease, either hyperthyroidism or ophthalmopathy (not recorded which). CDR3 nucleotides: TGTGCCGCCGGATGTTCTCAAGAGACCCAGTACTTC. Its protein product is CAAGCSQETQYF.